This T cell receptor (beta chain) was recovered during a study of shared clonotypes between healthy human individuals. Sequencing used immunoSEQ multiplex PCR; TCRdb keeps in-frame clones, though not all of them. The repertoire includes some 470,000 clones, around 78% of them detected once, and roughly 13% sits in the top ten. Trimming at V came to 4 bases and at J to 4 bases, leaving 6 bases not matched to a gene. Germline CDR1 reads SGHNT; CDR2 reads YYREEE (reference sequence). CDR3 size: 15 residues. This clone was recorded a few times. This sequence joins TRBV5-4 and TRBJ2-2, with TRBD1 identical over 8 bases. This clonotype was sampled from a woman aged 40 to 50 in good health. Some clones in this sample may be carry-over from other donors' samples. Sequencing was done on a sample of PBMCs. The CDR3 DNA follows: TGTGCCAGCAGCCTCCGACAGGGGTTCACCGGGGAGCTGTTTTTT. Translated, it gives CASSLRQGFTGELFF.